This T cell receptor (beta chain) was captured in a study of blood T cell repertoires in COVID-19. Unmatched junction bases numbered 8, after V lost 5 bases and J lost 8 bases. The CDR3 runs to 13 residues. Germline V gene lookup returns CDR1 SGHDT and CDR2 YYEEEE. The assay was immunoSEQ multiplex PCR, and TCRdb's table has in-frame clones only and misses some. Among about 190,000 clones listed, around 79% were seen once. This clone was recorded once. The chain couples TRBV5-6 to TRBJ1-2; 8 bases agree with TRBD1. Sample: peripheral blood. The origin of this receptor is a woman aged 45-59 years with acute or convalescent COVID-19. For the CDR3, the DNA is TGTGCCAGCAGGGGTGGGACAGGACTGGGCTACACCTTC. Translation gives CASRGGTGLGYTF.